The 19 T cell receptor beta chains given below trace back to one sample, sequenced in a study of T-cell memory formation after mild COVID-19. Using its own MiXCR run on the 5' RACE reads, TCRdb lists one record per CDR3 protein. The data contain around 200,000 distinct CDR3 sequences, about 18% of them singletons. Sequencing used PBMCs or a T cell subset sorted from them (not recorded which). The receptors originated from a man aged 18 to 30 who had mild COVID-19 (a few samples of this study predate the infection). Cell type and time point are not known.

Regarding this clonotype: In this CDR3 the conserved last residue, phenylalanine or tryptophan, is missing, so a read error is likely. J is TRBJ1-2 and V is TRBV5-6; D might be TRBD1 (6 bases). Trimming stripped 0 bases from V and 2 bases from J, with 11 bases between. Germline lookup yields CDR1 SGHDT and CDR2 YYEEEE. The CDR3 length is 15 residues. CDR3 DNA: TGTGCCAGCAGCTTGGAACCGGGGGCGAACTATGGCTACACCTTA. Protein sequence: CASSLEPGANYGYTL.

In nucleotides, the CDR3 is TGTGCCAGCAGCTTAGGGGGGTATGGTGAGCAGTTCTTC. Protein sequence: CASSLGGYGEQFF. This chain uses TRBV7-8 with TRBJ2-1; perhaps D is TRBD1 or TRBD2 (5 bases each). The germline V and J ends were trimmed by 1 base and 9 bases, with 10 bases remaining between them. The CDR3 is made up of 13 amino acids. The germline V gene encodes CDR1 SGHVS and CDR2 FQNEAQ.

In its sample, this clonotype was seen a few times. J is TRBJ2-7 and V is TRBV5-4; TRBD1 or TRBD2 may be the D gene (6 bases each). Germline lookup yields CDR1 SGHNT and CDR2 YYREEE (reference sequence). CDR3 size: 16 residues. V gave up 3 bases and J gave up 0 bases, with 16 bases separating them. DNA of the CDR3: TGTGCCAGCAGCTCTCTCGACGGGGGCCTCTCCTACGAGCAGTACTTC. Translation gives CASSSLDGGLSYEQYF. The full variable domain, its missing parts supplied by reference TRBV5-4 and TRBJ2-7, is ETGVTQSPTHLIKTRGQQVTLRCSSQSGHNTVSWYQQALGQGPQFIFQYYREEENGRGNFPPRFSGLQFPNYSSELNVNALELDDSALYLCASSSLDGGLSYEQYFGPGTRLTVT.

This clonotype came up many times. The chain has TRBV5-1 and TRBJ2-6; D gene uncertain. Per germline, CDR1 SGHRS and CDR2 YFSETQ. CDR3 length: 15 residues. Trimming shortened V by 4 bases and J by 0 bases, and 8 bases separated the two germline ends. CDR3 nucleotides: TGCGCCAGCAGCCCTACAGACTCTGGGGCCAACGTCCTGACTTTC. Translation gives CASSPTDSGANVLTF.

This sequence joins TRBV30 and TRBJ2-1; D ambiguous. Deletions cut 6 bases from V and 5 bases from J, with 17 bases between. The CDR3 contains 14 residues. CDR1 and CDR2 from the germline V gene are GTSNPN and SVGIG (reference sequence). CDR3 nucleotide sequence: TGTGCCTGCAAGGACCGGCCCGATAACAATGAGCAGTTCTTC. Translation: CACKDRPDNNEQFF.

The chain recombines TRBV27 with TRBJ2-7; TRBD2 matches at 9 bases. The CDR3 contains 14 residues. Germline CDR1 reads MNHEY; CDR2 reads SMNVEV (reference sequence). Germline trimming cut 6 bases from V and 2 bases from J; bases unmatched to any gene: 5. The CDR3 DNA reads as TGTGCCAGCAGATTGACTAGCGGACCCTACGAGCAGTACGTC. Amino acids: CASRLTSGPYEQYV.

This clonotype was observed a few times. The chain has TRBV29-1 and TRBJ2-1; D uncertain. The V gene's germline CDR1 is SQVTM and CDR2 ANQGSEA. The CDR3 is 13 amino acids. V was pared by 4 bases and J by 2 bases, with 9 bases between. CDR3 sequence: CSVGKGTYNEQFF. CDR3 nucleotide sequence: TGCAGCGTTGGGAAAGGGACCTACAATGAGCAGTTCTTC.

The chain is built from TRBV7-9 and TRBJ1-6; tentatively, D is TRBD1 (5 bases). The CDR3 has 15 residues. In germline, CDR1 is SEHNR, CDR2 FQNEAQ (reference sequence). V lost 6 bases and J 7 bases, leaving 16 bases between the germline ends. The DNA of the CDR3 is TGTGCCAGCAGGCAGGACACTCCATGGAATTCACCCCTCCACTTT. This translates into CASRQDTPWNSPLHF. Full variable domain (rest looked up from reference TRBV7-9 and TRBJ1-6): DTGVSQNPRHKITKRGQNVTFRCDPISEHNRLYWYRQTLGQGPEFLTYFQNEAQLEKSRLLSDRFSAERPKGSFSTLEIQRTEQGDSAMYLCASRQDTPWNSPLHFGNGTRLTVT.

V and J are TRBV5-1 and TRBJ1-1; tentative D call: TRBD1 (5 bases). This CDR3 is 14 amino acids long. Germline lookup yields CDR1 SGHRS and CDR2 YFSETQ. Trimming removed 4 bases from V and 5 bases from J, with 15 bases in between. CDR3 region: CASSLSVGGTEAFF. The CDR3, as DNA: TGCGCCAGCAGCCTCTCGGTCGGGGGAACTGAAGCTTTCTTT.

The V and J genes are TRBV15 and TRBJ2-3; the D gene is possibly TRBD2 (7 bases). Germline loops: CDR1 LNHNV, CDR2 YYDKDF (reference sequence). The CDR3 totals 16 residues. Trimming took 0 bases from V and 1 from J, leaving 11 bases between them. The CDR3 region has the DNA TGTGCCACCAGCAGAGATGGCGGGGGCGGCACAGATACGCAGTATTTT. This sequence encodes CATSRDGGGGTDTQYF.

This clonotype occurred a few times. The chain employs TRBV24-1 and TRBJ1-2; 10 bases fit TRBD1. The length of the CDR3 is 16 residues. Trimming cost V 2 bases and J 7 bases; bases outside gene matches: 9. From germline, CDR1 is KGHDR and CDR2 SFDVKD. CDR3 residues: CATSDSRTGGFGGYTF. The DNA of the CDR3 is TGTGCCACCAGTGATTCTCGGACAGGGGGATTTGGTGGCTACACCTTC.

This clonotype has a handful of counts. This chain links TRBV11-2 with TRBJ2-3, with 8 bases matching TRBD1. Germline trimming cut 5 bases from V and 4 bases from J; bases unmatched to any gene: 5. Germline CDR1 is SGHAT and CDR2 is FQNNGV. The CDR3 totals 14 residues. CDR3 DNA sequence: TGTGCCAGCAGCGCGGACAGGGTTGCAGATACGCAGTATTTT. Translation: CASSADRVADTQYF.

This clonotype has just a few counts. V is TRBV5-1 and J is TRBJ2-7; TRBD1 aligns across 9 bases. This CDR3 is built from 14 residues. V was pared by 3 bases and J by 2 bases, with 3 bases of the junction left unmatched. Germline-derived CDR1 and CDR2 are SGHRS and YFSETQ. The CDR3 DNA is TGCGCCAGCAGCTCTGGGGACAGGGCCTACGAGCAGTACTTC. Amino acids: CASSSGDRAYEQYF.

This clonotype was seen more than once but under ten times. The V and J genes are TRBV4-2 and TRBJ1-3; the D is unclear. Germline CDR1 and CDR2: LGHNA and YNFKEQ. The CDR3 totals 14 residues. The V and J ends lost 5 bases and 4 bases respectively, with 12 bases between them. This CDR3 reads CASSKPERGNTIYF. The CDR3 region has the DNA TGTGCCAGCAGCAAGCCGGAGAGGGGAAACACCATATATTTT.

This clonotype was seen a few times. The V and J genes are TRBV2 and TRBJ1-1, with 9 bases identical to TRBD1. CDR1 is SNHLY, CDR2 FYNNEI, per germline. The CDR3 has 15 amino acids. The junction had 6 bases not matched to a gene; V was cut back by 3 bases and J by 4 bases. Here the CDR3 DNA reads TGTGCCAGCAGTGACCGGGACAGGGAACGCACTGAAGCTTTCTTT. It specifies CASSDRDRERTEAFF.

This clonotype was detected a few times. V gene TRBV3-1 combines with J gene TRBJ1-2; D is ambiguous. This CDR3 contains 11 residues. CDR1 is LGHDT, CDR2 YNNKEL, per germline (reference sequence). Trimming pared 2 bases from V and 7 bases from J, leaving 5 bases between. The CDR3 loop reads CASSQTTGYTF. The CDR3, as DNA: TGTGCCAGCAGCCAAACTACTGGCTACACCTTC.

This clonotype was counted only a few times. The chain links TRBV24-1 to TRBJ2-3; 8 bases match TRBD1. This CDR3 region has 15 residues. Per the germline V gene, CDR1 is KGHDR and CDR2 is SFDVKD. The V and J ends lost 10 bases and 1 base, in that order; junction bases with no gene match: 9. The CDR3 protein is CATSGTGSGTDTQYF. CDR3 in DNA: TGTGCCACGTCCGGGACAGGCTCGGGCACAGATACGCAGTATTTT.

V gene TRBV10-3 combines with J gene TRBJ2-5; 8 nucleotides match TRBD2. V shed 5 bases and J 4 bases; nucleotides not matched to a gene: 6. The length of the CDR3 is 14 residues. The V gene's germline CDR1 is ENHRY and CDR2 SYGVKD. CDR3 DNA sequence: TGTGCCATCAGTAACACCGCGGGGGGAGAGACCCAGTACTTC. Translating gives CAISNTAGGETQYF.

The chain recombines TRBV6-5 with TRBJ2-3; the match to TRBD1 covers 10 bases. Germline loops: CDR1 MNHEY, CDR2 SVGAGI. The CDR3 consists of 15 residues. With V trimmed by 7 bases and J by 5 bases, 9 bases remained unmatched. CDR3 DNA sequence: TGTGCCAGCAACCCCCGGACAGGGGGTCGAGATACGCAGTATTTT. Protein: CASNPRTGGRDTQYF.